In this sample, the clone carrying this TCR beta chain turned up many times. Its antigen is still unknown. Prior to thyroid surgery, none of the patients had received any treatment. The sample originates from a study of metastatic and nonmetastatic thyroid tumors. TCRdb used MiXCR to call clones anew from the PCR reads. The sample lists approximately 90,000 clones; roughly 13% were seen once. The study's findings and limits: According to reports, the diversity of TCR beta was significantly higher in malignant thyroid tumors than in benign nodules, and this held in both blood and tumor samples.

The V and J ends lost 4 bases and 5 bases, in that order; junction bases with no gene match: 7. Germline values: CDR1 SQVTM, CDR2 ANQGSEA. There are 13 residues in the CDR3. The chain joins TRBV29-1 to TRBJ2-7; TRBD1 aligns across 8 bases. The sequencing input was blood. The clonotype comes from a female donor with papillary thyroid cancer or a benign thyroid nodule (not recorded which). Some clones in this sample may be carry-over from other donors' samples. CDR3 in amino acids: CSVATGQGNEQYF. The CDR3 DNA reads TGCAGCGTTGCGACCGGACAGGGTAACGAGCAGTACTTC.